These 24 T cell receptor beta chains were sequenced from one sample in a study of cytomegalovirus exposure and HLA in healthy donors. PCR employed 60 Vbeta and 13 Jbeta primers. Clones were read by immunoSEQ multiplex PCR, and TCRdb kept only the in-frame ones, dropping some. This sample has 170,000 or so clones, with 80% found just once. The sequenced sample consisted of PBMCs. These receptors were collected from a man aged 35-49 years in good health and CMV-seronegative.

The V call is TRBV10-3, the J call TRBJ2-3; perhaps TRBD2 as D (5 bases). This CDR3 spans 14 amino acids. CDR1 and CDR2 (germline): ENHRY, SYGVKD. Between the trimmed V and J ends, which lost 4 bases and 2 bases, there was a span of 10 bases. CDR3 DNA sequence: TGTGCCATCAGTGGAGGGTCAGTCACAGATACGCAGTATTTT. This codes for CAISGGSVTDTQYF.

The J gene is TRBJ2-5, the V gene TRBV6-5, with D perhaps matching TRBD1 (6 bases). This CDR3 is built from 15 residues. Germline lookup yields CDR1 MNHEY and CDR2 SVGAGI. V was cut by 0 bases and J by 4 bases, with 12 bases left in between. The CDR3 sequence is CASSYSGTSGETQYF. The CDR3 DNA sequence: TGTGCCAGCAGTTACTCCGGGACATCCGGAGAGACCCAGTACTTC.

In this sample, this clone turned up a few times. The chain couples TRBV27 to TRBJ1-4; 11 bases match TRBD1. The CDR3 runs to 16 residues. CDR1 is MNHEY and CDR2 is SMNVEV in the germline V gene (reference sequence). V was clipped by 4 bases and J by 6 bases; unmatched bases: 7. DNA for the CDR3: TGTGCCAGCAGTTCCCCGGGACAGGGGGACCATGAAAAACTGTTTTTT. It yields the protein CASSSPGQGDHEKLFF.

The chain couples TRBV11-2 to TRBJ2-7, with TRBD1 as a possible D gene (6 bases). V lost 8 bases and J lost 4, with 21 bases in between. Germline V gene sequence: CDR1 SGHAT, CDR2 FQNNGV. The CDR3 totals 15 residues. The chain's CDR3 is CASGRQESLIYEQYF. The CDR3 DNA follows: TGTGCCAGCGGACGACAGGAGTCATTAATATACGAGCAGTACTTC.

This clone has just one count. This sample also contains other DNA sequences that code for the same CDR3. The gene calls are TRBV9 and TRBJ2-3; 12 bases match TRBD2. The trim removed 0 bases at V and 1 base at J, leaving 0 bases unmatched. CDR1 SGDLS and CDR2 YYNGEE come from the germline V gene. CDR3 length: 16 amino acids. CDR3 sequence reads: CASSVGLAGGTDTQYF. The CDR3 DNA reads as TGTGCCAGCAGCGTAGGACTAGCGGGGGGCACAGATACGCAGTATTTT.

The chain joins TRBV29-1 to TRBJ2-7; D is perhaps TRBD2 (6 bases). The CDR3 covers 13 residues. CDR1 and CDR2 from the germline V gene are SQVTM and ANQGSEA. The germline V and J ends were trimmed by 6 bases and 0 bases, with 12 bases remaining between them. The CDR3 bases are TGCAGCGTCCGTCGGGGGAGCTCCTACGAGCAGTACTTC. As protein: CSVRRGSSYEQYF.

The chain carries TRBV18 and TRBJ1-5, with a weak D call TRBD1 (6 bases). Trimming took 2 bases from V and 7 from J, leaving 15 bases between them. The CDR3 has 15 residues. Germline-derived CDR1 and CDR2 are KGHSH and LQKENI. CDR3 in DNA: TGTGCCAGCTCACCAGAACAGGGCATCGGGCAGCCCCAGCATTTT. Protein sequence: CASSPEQGIGQPQHF.

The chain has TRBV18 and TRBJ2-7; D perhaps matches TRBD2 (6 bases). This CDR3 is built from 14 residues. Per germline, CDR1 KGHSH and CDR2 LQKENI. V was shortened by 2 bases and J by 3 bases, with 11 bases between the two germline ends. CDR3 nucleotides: TGTGCCAGCTCACCAATGGGACTTAACTACGAGCAGTACTTC. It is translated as CASSPMGLNYEQYF.

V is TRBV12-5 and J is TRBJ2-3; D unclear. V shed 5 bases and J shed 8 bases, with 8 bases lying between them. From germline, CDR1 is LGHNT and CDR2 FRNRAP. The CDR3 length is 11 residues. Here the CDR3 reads CASGQAITQYF. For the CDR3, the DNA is TGTGCTAGTGGTCAGGCTATTACGCAGTATTTT.

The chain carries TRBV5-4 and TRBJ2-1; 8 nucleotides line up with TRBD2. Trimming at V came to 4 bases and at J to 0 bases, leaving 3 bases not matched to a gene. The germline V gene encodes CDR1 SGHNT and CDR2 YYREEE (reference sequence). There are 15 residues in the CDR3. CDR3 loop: CASSPGGSSYNEQFF. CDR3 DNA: TGTGCCAGCAGCCCGGGGGGGAGCTCCTACAATGAGCAGTTCTTC.

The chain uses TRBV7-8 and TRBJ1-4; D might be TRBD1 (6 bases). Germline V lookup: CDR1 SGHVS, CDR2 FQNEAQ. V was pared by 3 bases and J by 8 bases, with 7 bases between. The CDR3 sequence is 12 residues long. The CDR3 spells CASSFDREKLFF. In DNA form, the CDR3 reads TGTGCCAGCAGCTTCGACAGGGAAAAACTGTTTTTT.

CDR3 residues: CASSSRTGFLYGYTF. In DNA form, the CDR3 reads TGTGCCAGCAGCTCTAGGACAGGGTTCCTCTATGGCTACACCTTC. The chain recombines TRBV5-5 with TRBJ1-2, with TRBD1 matching 8 bases. The ends lost 3 bases at V and 4 bases at J; junction bases unmatched: 8. This CDR3 has 15 amino acids. Germline lookup yields CDR1 SGHKS and CDR2 YYEKEE (reference sequence).

The CDR3 DNA sequence: TGTGCCAGCAGCCAAGGAACAGGGGAGCTGTTTTTT. Translated, it gives CASSQGTGELFF. This chain links TRBV4-2 with TRBJ2-2; no clear D. V dropped 1 base and J dropped 8 bases, with 5 bases sitting between them. The CDR3 is made up of 12 amino acids. Germline V gene lookup returns CDR1 LGHNA and CDR2 YNFKEQ.

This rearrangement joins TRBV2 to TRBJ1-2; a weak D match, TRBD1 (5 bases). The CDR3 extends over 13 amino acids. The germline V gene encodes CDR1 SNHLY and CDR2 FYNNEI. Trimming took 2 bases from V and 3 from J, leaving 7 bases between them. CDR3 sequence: CASSEQGYYGYTF. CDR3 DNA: TGTGCCAGCAGTGAACAGGGCTACTATGGCTACACCTTC. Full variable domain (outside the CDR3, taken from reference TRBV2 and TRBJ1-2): EPEVTQTPSHQVTQMGQEVILRCVPISNHLYFYWYRQILGQKVEFLVSFYNNEISEKSEIFDDQFSVERPDGSNFTLKIRSTKLEDSAMYFCASSEQGYYGYTFGSGTRLTVV.

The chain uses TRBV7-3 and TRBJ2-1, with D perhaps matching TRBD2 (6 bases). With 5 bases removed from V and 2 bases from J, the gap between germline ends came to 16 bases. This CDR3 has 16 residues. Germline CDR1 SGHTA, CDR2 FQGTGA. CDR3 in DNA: TGTGCCAGCAGCCCATTAAGCGGGCCGACCTACAATGAGCAGTTCTTC. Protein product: CASSPLSGPTYNEQFF.

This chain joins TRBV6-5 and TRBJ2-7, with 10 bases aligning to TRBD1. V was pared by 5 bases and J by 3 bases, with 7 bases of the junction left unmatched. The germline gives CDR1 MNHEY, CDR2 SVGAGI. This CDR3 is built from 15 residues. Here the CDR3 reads CASSITGTGVYEQYF. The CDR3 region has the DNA TGTGCCAGCAGTATAACCGGGACAGGGGTCTACGAGCAGTACTTC.

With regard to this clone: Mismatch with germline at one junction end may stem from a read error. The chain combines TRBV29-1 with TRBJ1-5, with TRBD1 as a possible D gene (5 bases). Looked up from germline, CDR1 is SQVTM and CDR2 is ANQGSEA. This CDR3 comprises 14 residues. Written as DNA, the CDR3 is TGCGGCGTTGCTGACGGGGGAGGCAATCAGCCCCAGCATTTT. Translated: CGVADGGGNQPQHF. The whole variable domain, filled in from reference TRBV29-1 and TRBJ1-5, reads SAVISQKPSRDICQRGTSLTIQCQVDSQVTMMFWYRQQPGQSLTLIATANQGSEATYESGFVIDKFPISRPNLTFSTLTVSNMSPEDSSIYLCGVADGGGNQPQHFGDGTRLSIL.

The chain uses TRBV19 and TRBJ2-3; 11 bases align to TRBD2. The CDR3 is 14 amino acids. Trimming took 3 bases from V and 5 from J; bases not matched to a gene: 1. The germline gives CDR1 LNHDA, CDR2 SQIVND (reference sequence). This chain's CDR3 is CASSMGLAVDTQYF. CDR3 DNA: TGTGCCAGTAGTATGGGACTAGCGGTAGATACGCAGTATTTT.

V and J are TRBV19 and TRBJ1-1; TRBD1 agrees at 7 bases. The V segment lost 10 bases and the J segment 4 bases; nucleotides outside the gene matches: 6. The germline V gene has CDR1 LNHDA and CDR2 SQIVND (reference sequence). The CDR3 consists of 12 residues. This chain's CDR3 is CATSGGGTEAFF. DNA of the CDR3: TGTGCCACGTCAGGGGGAGGCACTGAAGCTTTCTTT.

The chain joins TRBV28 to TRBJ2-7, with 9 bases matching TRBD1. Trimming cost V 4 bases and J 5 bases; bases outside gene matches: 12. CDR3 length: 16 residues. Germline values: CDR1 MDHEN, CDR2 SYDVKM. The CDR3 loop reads CASSSPGGQGADEQYF. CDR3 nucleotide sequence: TGTGCCAGCAGTTCGCCAGGGGGACAGGGTGCAGACGAGCAGTACTTC. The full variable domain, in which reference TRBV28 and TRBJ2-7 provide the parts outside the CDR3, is DVKVTQSSRYLVKRTGEKVFLECVQDMDHENMFWYRQDPGLGLRLIYFSYDVKMKEKGDIPEGYSVSREKKERFSLILESASTNQTSMYLCASSSPGGQGADEQYFGPGTRLTVT.

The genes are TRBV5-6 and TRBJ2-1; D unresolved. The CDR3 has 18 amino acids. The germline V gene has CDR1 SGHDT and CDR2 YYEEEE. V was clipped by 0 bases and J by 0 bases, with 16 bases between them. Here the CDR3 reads CASSLDRARNFSYNEQFF. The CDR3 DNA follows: TGTGCCAGCAGCTTGGATCGCGCGAGGAACTTCTCCTACAATGAGCAGTTCTTC.

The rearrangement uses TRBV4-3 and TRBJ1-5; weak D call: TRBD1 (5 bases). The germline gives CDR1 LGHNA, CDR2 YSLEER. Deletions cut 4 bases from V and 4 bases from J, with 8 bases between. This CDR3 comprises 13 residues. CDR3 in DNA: TGCGCCAGCAGCCCGACAGAGAATCAGCCCCAGCATTTT. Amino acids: CASSPTENQPQHF.

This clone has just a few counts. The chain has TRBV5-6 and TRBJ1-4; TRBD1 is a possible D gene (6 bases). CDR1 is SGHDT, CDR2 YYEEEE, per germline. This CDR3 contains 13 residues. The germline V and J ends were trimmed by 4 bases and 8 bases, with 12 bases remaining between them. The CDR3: CASSADRQEKLFF. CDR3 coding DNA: TGTGCCAGCAGCGCGGACAGACAGGAAAAACTGTTTTTT.

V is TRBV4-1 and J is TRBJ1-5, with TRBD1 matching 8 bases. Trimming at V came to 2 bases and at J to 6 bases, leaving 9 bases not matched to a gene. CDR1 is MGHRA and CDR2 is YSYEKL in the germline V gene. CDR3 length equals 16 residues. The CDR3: CASSQPMDRAIQPQHF. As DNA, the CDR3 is TGCGCCAGCAGCCAACCTATGGACAGGGCCATTCAGCCCCAGCATTTT.